The 30 T cell receptor beta chains below were found in one sample sequenced in a study of beta chain features in type 1 diabetes. Findings of the study overall: Among patients with Type 1 diabetes, TCRB CDR3s were moderately but significantly shorter in every one of the four CD4+ subsets.

The antigens of these receptors remain unknown. The authors reverse transcribed all of the isolated RNA, so sequencing captured expressed TCRB transcripts. Assay: immunoSEQ multiplex PCR; the TCRdb copy retains only in-frame clones and omits some. This sample carries 600,000 to 700,000 clones, roughly 12% of them seen once, and the ten largest clones take 0.095% to 0.15%. Material: naive CD4+ T cells from blood. These receptors were obtained from a man younger than 45 with type 1 diabetes.

The chain carries TRBV2 and TRBJ2-1; no clear D gene. The CDR3 totals 13 residues. Trimming took off 1 base at V and 12 bases at J, with 13 bases between the two ends. CDR1 and CDR2 (germline): SNHLY, FYNNEI. CDR3 in amino acids: CASSEGWARAQFF. The CDR3 nucleotides are TGTGCCAGCAGTGAAGGATGGGCCCGTGCGCAGTTCTTC.

V gene TRBV29-1 combines with J gene TRBJ2-2; D unresolved. This CDR3 region has 12 residues. Trimming took off 8 bases at V and 1 base at J, with 8 bases between the two ends. Per the germline V gene, CDR1 is SQVTM and CDR2 is ANQGSEA. CDR3 amino acids: CSMRENTGELFF. The CDR3 DNA is TGCAGCATGCGCGAGAACACCGGGGAGCTGTTTTTT.

This clone has a handful of counts. The J gene is TRBJ2-1, the V gene TRBV12-5; D is perhaps TRBD1 (5 bases). Germline V gene data show CDR1 as LGHNT and CDR2 as FRNRAP. The CDR3 covers 14 residues. Trimming removed 6 bases from V and 5 bases from J, with 14 bases in between. Here the CDR3 reads CASGPRADNNEQFF. CDR3 nucleotide sequence: TGTGCTAGTGGCCCCAGGGCAGACAACAATGAGCAGTTCTTC.

Points on this clone: Sequence at one end of the junction differs from germline and may be a read error. The J gene is TRBJ2-5, the V gene TRBV7-7; the match to TRBD2 covers 7 bases. Germline values: CDR1 SSHAT, CDR2 FNYEAQ (reference sequence). The CDR3 runs 16 residues. The CDR3 loop is CASSPQRGLSSETQYF. The CDR3 nucleotides read TGTGCTAGCAGCCCCCAGCGGGGACTCTCCTCAGAGACCCAGTACTTC.

J is TRBJ2-5 and V is TRBV29-1; D perhaps matches TRBD1 (5 bases). Deletions cut 3 bases from V and 1 base from J, with 6 bases between. This CDR3 spans 12 amino acids. CDR1 and CDR2 (germline): SQVTM, ANQGSEA. The CDR3 protein is CSVDDSQETQYF. CDR3 bases: TGCAGCGTTGATGACAGCCAAGAGACCCAGTACTTC.

This clone was found a few times. This chain links TRBV5-1 with TRBJ2-5; 7 bases are a match to TRBD2. The CDR3 spans 15 residues. Unmatched junction bases numbered 7, after V lost 0 bases and J lost 5 bases. CDR1 SGHRS and CDR2 YFSETQ come from the germline V gene. DNA of the CDR3: TGCGCCAGCAGCTTGGGTTCCGCCGGGGGGGAGACCCAGTACTTC. The encoded protein is CASSLGSAGGETQYF.

This clone has a handful of counts. The chain couples TRBV25-1 to TRBJ2-5; D not certain. The germline V gene encodes CDR1 MGHDK and CDR2 SYGVNS. The CDR3 is 13 amino acids. The V end lost 1 base, the J end lost 7 bases, and 10 bases lay between the germline ends. CDR3 protein: CASSESPPGTQYF. The DNA for the CDR3 is TGTGCCAGCAGTGAATCTCCCCCAGGGACCCAGTACTTC.

This clone has just a few counts. The CDR3 region has the DNA TGTGCCTGGAGTGTACTCATCGGGGTCGAGCAGTACTTC. It codes for CAWSVLIGVEQYF. The chain combines TRBV30 with TRBJ2-7, with D maybe TRBD2 (5 bases). The CDR3 runs to 13 residues. V lost 0 bases and J lost 6, with 12 bases in between. The germline gives CDR1 GTSNPN, CDR2 SVGIG (reference sequence).

The sample holds a few counts of this clone. This rearrangement joins TRBV7-2 to TRBJ1-2, with TRBD1 matching over 10 bases. CDR1 and CDR2 from the germline V gene are SGHTA and FQGNSA. The trim removed 5 bases at V and 2 bases at J, leaving 5 bases unmatched. This CDR3 spans 15 amino acids. CDR3 region: CASSARQGANYGYTF. The CDR3 nucleotides read TGTGCCAGCAGCGCCCGACAGGGGGCGAACTATGGCTACACCTTC.

The sample holds a few counts of this clone. V usage is TRBV25-1 and J usage is TRBJ2-7, with D possibly matching TRBD2 (5 bases). The CDR3 extends over 13 amino acids. The V and J ends lost 4 bases and 0 bases respectively, with 7 bases between them. The germline V gene encodes CDR1 MGHDK and CDR2 SYGVNS. This CDR3 reads CASSGLPSYEQYF. The CDR3 coding sequence is TGTGCCAGCAGTGGACTACCCTCCTACGAGCAGTACTTC.

This clone was seen a handful of times. J is TRBJ1-5 and V is TRBV27; D is undetermined. V lost 5 bases to trimming and J lost 4 bases, with 12 bases between them. This CDR3 is 14 amino acids long. Germline V CDR1 and CDR2: MNHEY, SMNVEV (reference sequence). The DNA of the CDR3 is TGTGCCAGCAGTAGGGATGCCAGAAATCAGCCCCAGCATTTT. Protein: CASSRDARNQPQHF.

This clone was seen only once. V is TRBV5-4 and J is TRBJ1-1; D remains unclear. This CDR3 region has 13 residues. Germline CDR1 reads SGHNT; CDR2 reads YYREEE (reference sequence). Trimming took off 1 base at V and 5 bases at J, with 9 bases between the two ends. CDR3: CASSLSSITEAFF. In DNA form, the CDR3 reads TGTGCCAGCAGCTTGAGCTCTATTACTGAAGCTTTCTTT.

This chain connects TRBV25-1 to TRBJ1-1; D is perhaps TRBD1 (5 bases). The germline V and J ends were trimmed by 10 bases and 6 bases, with 12 bases remaining between them. The CDR3 has 11 amino acids. CDR1 MGHDK and CDR2 SYGVNS come from the germline V gene. For the CDR3, the DNA is TGTGCCACCCAAAAGGGACCTGAAGCTTTCTTT. It codes for CATQKGPEAFF.

V usage is TRBV5-6 and J usage is TRBJ1-4, with TRBD1 matching 7 bases. The CDR3 consists of 15 residues. V shed 3 bases, J shed 7 bases, and the junction held 9 bases outside the gene matches. Germline CDR1 and CDR2: SGHDT and YYEEEE. CDR3 sequence (DNA): TGTGCCAGCAGCTCAGACAGGGTTTTGAGTGAAAAACTGTTTTTT. Encoded protein: CASSSDRVLSEKLFF.

Only a few counts were recorded for this clone. CDR3 sequence reads: CASSLRTSPNEQFF. CDR3 DNA sequence: TGCGCCAGCAGCTTGAGGACTAGCCCCAATGAGCAGTTCTTC. This chain links TRBV5-1 with TRBJ2-1; 8 positions agree with TRBD2. Trimming took 1 base from V and 6 from J; bases not matched to a gene: 3. Germline-derived CDR1 and CDR2 are SGHRS and YFSETQ. The CDR3 extends over 14 amino acids.

This clone has only a few counts. This chain links TRBV2 with TRBJ1-4; D remains unclear. The CDR3 has 11 amino acids. Trimming pared 5 bases from V and 5 bases from J, leaving 3 bases between. CDR1 and CDR2 from the germline V gene are SNHLY and FYNNEI. CDR3 DNA: TGTGCCAGCAGTAGAAATGAAAAACTGTTTTTT. It encodes CASSRNEKLFF.

This clone was seen only once. J is TRBJ1-6 and V is TRBV29-1; D not certain. This CDR3 spans 13 amino acids. Per germline, CDR1 SQVTM and CDR2 ANQGSEA. V was pared by 6 bases and J by 6 bases, with 12 bases between. The CDR3 DNA reads TGCAGCGTCGGACCGGCCCTTAATTCACCCCTCCACTTT. Translated: CSVGPALNSPLHF.

The chain recombines TRBV30 with TRBJ2-1, with 13 bases matching TRBD2. This CDR3 spans 18 amino acids. V gave up 0 bases and J gave up 4 bases; unmatched junction bases: 9. Germline CDR1 GTSNPN, CDR2 SVGIG (reference sequence). The CDR3 here is CAWSVRLAGGRQYNEQFF. The CDR3, as DNA: TGTGCCTGGAGTGTACGACTAGCGGGGGGCCGACAATACAATGAGCAGTTCTTC.

This clone was observed a few times. The rearrangement uses TRBV5-1 and TRBJ2-3, with D uncertain. Germline loops: CDR1 SGHRS, CDR2 YFSETQ. Trimming shortened V by 3 bases and J by 3 bases, and 8 bases separated the two germline ends. The CDR3 sequence is 13 residues long. The CDR3 region has the DNA TGCGCCAGCAGCTGGGCAGCAACAGATACGCAGTATTTT. Its translation is CASSWAATDTQYF.

This sequence joins TRBV7-9 and TRBJ1-4; TRBD1 matches 11 bases. The CDR3 is 15 residues long. Germline V gene data show CDR1 as SEHNR and CDR2 as FQNEAQ (reference sequence). Trimming took 5 bases from V and 5 from J; bases not matched to a gene: 4. The CDR3, as DNA: TGTGCCAGCAGCACTGGACAGGGGGCGAATGAAAAACTGTTTTTT. This gives the protein CASSTGQGANEKLFF.

This rearrangement joins TRBV6-1 to TRBJ2-7; 7 bases line up with TRBD1. This CDR3 has 14 residues. Per germline, CDR1 MNHNS and CDR2 SASEGT. V lost 7 bases, J lost 0 bases, and 6 bases stayed unmatched. The CDR3 loop reads CASTDRAISYEQYF. The CDR3 coding sequence is TGTGCCAGCACTGACAGGGCAATCTCCTACGAGCAGTACTTC.

The rearrangement joins TRBV25-1 to TRBJ1-6; D gene uncertain. Trimming took off 6 bases at V and 8 bases at J, with 14 bases between the two ends. This CDR3 comprises 14 residues. Germline CDR1 and CDR2: MGHDK and SYGVNS. The CDR3 here is CASRTNSLYSPLHF. In DNA form, the CDR3 reads TGTGCCAGCAGGACCAATTCGCTTTATTCACCCCTCCACTTT.

This clone was picked up a small number of times. V gene TRBV11-2 combines with J gene TRBJ2-5, with TRBD1 matching over 7 bases. V lost 6 bases, J lost 2 bases, and 6 bases stayed unmatched. Germline loops: CDR1 SGHAT, CDR2 FQNNGV. The CDR3 extends over 14 amino acids. The DNA for the CDR3 is TGTGCCAGCAGTGTCCCGGGACAGCAAGAGACCCAGTACTTC. It specifies CASSVPGQQETQYF.

The rearrangement links TRBV7-8 to TRBJ2-3; D is unclear. The V gene lost 4 bases and the J gene lost 0 bases, with 14 bases spanning the gap. This CDR3 contains 16 residues. Germline V lookup: CDR1 SGHVS, CDR2 FQNEAQ. CDR3 loop: CASSSSVWGSTDTQYF. The CDR3 DNA reads as TGTGCCAGCAGCTCGTCTGTCTGGGGAAGCACAGATACGCAGTATTTT.

There are a few counts of this clone. V gene TRBV6-6 combines with J gene TRBJ2-7, with 8 bases aligning to TRBD1. Germline-derived CDR1 and CDR2 are MNHNY and SVGAGI (reference sequence). The CDR3 covers 14 residues. J lost 4 bases, V lost 6 bases, and 8 bases had no gene match. The CDR3 DNA sequence: TGTGCCAGCAGGCCCGGACAGGGCGGGTACGAGCAGTACTTC. Its protein is CASRPGQGGYEQYF.

In this sample, this clone turned up a few times. The CDR3 sequence: CASSAKVGVNTEAFF. CDR3 nucleotides: TGTGCCAGCAGTGCCAAAGTGGGTGTGAACACTGAAGCTTTCTTT. This chain links TRBV25-1 with TRBJ1-1; D is undetermined. The V gene lost 4 bases and the J gene lost 0 bases, with 12 bases spanning the gap. The CDR3 covers 15 residues. Germline V gene sequence: CDR1 MGHDK, CDR2 SYGVNS.

This clone was detected a few times. The V and J genes are TRBV18 and TRBJ1-3, with a possible D match to TRBD1 (6 bases). This CDR3 has 18 amino acids. The ends were cut back, 1 base at V and 0 bases at J, with 16 bases in the middle. The germline gives CDR1 KGHSH, CDR2 LQKENI. DNA for the CDR3: TGTGCCAGCTCACCACTGCCCCAGGGGACATTCTCTGGAAACACCATATATTTT. Amino acids: CASSPLPQGTFSGNTIYF.

Regarding this clone: The same CDR3 can be traced to other DNA sequences in this sample. The chain joins TRBV18 to TRBJ2-7, with D maybe TRBD1 (6 bases). Between the trimmed V and J ends, which lost 3 bases and 4 bases, there was a span of 13 bases. The CDR3 totals 14 residues. Germline values: CDR1 KGHSH, CDR2 LQKENI. CDR3 bases: TGTGCCAGCTCACCCTCCAGGGGTACATACGAGCAGTACTTC. It encodes CASSPSRGTYEQYF. Drawing the rest from reference TRBV18 and TRBJ2-7, the complete variable domain is NAGVMQNPRHLVRRRGQEARLRCSPMKGHSHVYWYRQLPEEGLKFMVYLQKENIIDESGMPKERFSAEFPKEGPSILRIQQVVRGDSAAYFCASSPSRGTYEQYFGPGTRLTVT.

This rearrangement joins TRBV19 to TRBJ1-5, with D hard to call. Deletions cut 8 bases from V and 2 bases from J, with 10 bases between. This CDR3 has 13 amino acids. Per germline, CDR1 LNHDA and CDR2 SQIVND (reference sequence). This CDR3 is CASADRRNQPQHF. The CDR3 region has the DNA TGTGCCAGTGCAGATAGACGCAATCAGCCCCAGCATTTT. Drawing the rest from reference TRBV19 and TRBJ1-5, the complete variable domain is DGGITQSPKYLFRKEGQNVTLSCEQNLNHDAMYWYRQDPGQGLRLIYYSQIVNDFQKGDIAEGYSVSREKKESFPLTVTSAQKNPTAFYLCASADRRNQPQHFGDGTRLSIL.

CDR3 region: CASSPGTEVPYGYTF. The CDR3 DNA is TGTGCCAGCTCTCCCGGGACAGAAGTGCCCTATGGCTACACCTTC. The chain combines TRBV18 with TRBJ1-2; 7 bases map to TRBD1. The CDR3 extends over 15 amino acids. J lost 4 bases, V lost 6 bases, and 11 bases had no gene match. CDR1 and CDR2 (germline): KGHSH, LQKENI.